The 19 T cell receptor beta chains listed next were all sequenced from one sample in a study of CD8+ T cells in alopecia areata. Sequencing used cDNA as its template, made by extracting RNA and reverse transcribing it. Repertoires were generated with immunoSEQ multiplex PCR, while TCRdb's copy carries only in-frame clones and drops some. Of 200,000 to 250,000 clones in the sample, more than 55% were seen once. The sample consisted of CD8+ T cells sorted from blood. These receptor sequences come from a human donor in good health.

In this sample, this clone turned up a few times. The chain uses TRBV6-5 and TRBJ2-2; D is unresolved. This CDR3 contains 13 residues. With 6 bases removed from V and 6 bases from J, the gap between germline ends came to 11 bases. From germline, CDR1 is MNHEY and CDR2 SVGAGI. CDR3 residues: CASRPTVSGELFF. The CDR3 nucleotides read TGTGCCAGCAGACCGACCGTGTCCGGGGAGCTGTTTTTT.

Only a few counts were recorded for this clone. The V gene is TRBV27, the J gene TRBJ2-7; D gene uncertain. CDR3 length: 14 residues. With 0 bases removed from V and 3 bases from J, the gap between germline ends came to 9 bases. CDR1 and CDR2 from the germline V gene are MNHEY and SMNVEV (reference sequence). The CDR3 region is CASSLSPVFYEQYF. CDR3 bases: TGTGCCAGCAGTTTATCACCAGTGTTCTACGAGCAGTACTTC.

The V and J genes are TRBV14 and TRBJ2-5; D call uncertain. This CDR3 region has 13 residues. The V gene lost 4 bases and the J gene lost 5 bases, with 11 bases spanning the gap. CDR1 and CDR2 from the germline V gene are SGHDN and FVKESK. DNA of the CDR3: TGTGCCAGCAGCCGATATTCCCGGGAGACCCAGTACTTC. The encoded protein is CASSRYSRETQYF.

As for this clone: Other DNA sequences of this sample code for an identical CDR3. This chain uses TRBV27 with TRBJ1-1; D is perhaps TRBD1 (6 bases). V was shortened by 3 bases and J by 4 bases, with 9 bases between the two germline ends. This CDR3 comprises 13 residues. Germline V gene sequence: CDR1 MNHEY, CDR2 SMNVEV (reference sequence). CDR3 sequence (DNA): TGTGCCAGCAGTTTTCTAGGGGGCACTGAAGCTTTCTTT. It translates to CASSFLGGTEAFF.

This clone was counted a few times. This chain joins TRBV5-1 and TRBJ2-2; D is undetermined. The CDR3 runs 14 residues. Germline assignment: CDR1 SGHRS and CDR2 YFSETQ. V was shortened by 4 bases and J by 1 base, with 8 bases between the two germline ends. The CDR3 region has the DNA TGCGCCAGCAGCCCAGCGAGGAACACCGGGGAGCTGTTTTTT. This sequence encodes CASSPARNTGELFF.

The chain links TRBV6-5 to TRBJ1-1; D uncertain. Trimming shortened V by 1 base and J by 4 bases, and 10 bases separated the two germline ends. Germline assignment: CDR1 MNHEY and CDR2 SVGAGI. This CDR3 contains 14 residues. CDR3 DNA sequence: TGTGCCAGCAGTTACTATAGACTCCCCACTGAAGCTTTCTTT. This codes for CASSYYRLPTEAFF.

This clone came up a few times. J is TRBJ1-6 and V is TRBV6-6; D gene ambiguous. Between the trimmed V and J ends, which lost 2 bases and 10 bases, there was a span of 12 bases. Germline V gene lookup returns CDR1 MNHNY and CDR2 SVGAGI (reference sequence). This CDR3 is 14 amino acids long. In DNA, the CDR3 is TGTGCCAGCAGTTACGATGGGGAGTTCTCACCCCTCCACTTT. Its translation: CASSYDGEFSPLHF.

The gene calls are TRBV23-1 and TRBJ2-1; tentatively, D is TRBD1 or TRBD2 (6 bases each). TRBV23-1 belongs to the ORF category, with a function that is uncertain. This CDR3 contains 19 residues. V was shortened by 2 bases and J by 3 bases, with 23 bases between the two germline ends. CDR3: CASSQQGTLSDFFYNEQFF. The DNA of the CDR3 is TGCGCCAGCAGTCAACAGGGGACTCTTTCTGATTTTTTCTACAATGAGCAGTTCTTC.

The V call is TRBV5-1, the J call TRBJ1-1; no clear D. The CDR3 loop spans 13 amino acids. Germline CDR1 is SGHRS and CDR2 is YFSETQ. The V end was cut by 1 base, the J end by 3 bases, with 7 bases between. The CDR3 here is CASSLTGYTEAFF. The DNA of the CDR3 is TGCGCCAGCAGCTTGACCGGGTACACTGAAGCTTTCTTT.

This sequence joins TRBV27 and TRBJ1-5; tentatively, D is TRBD1 (6 bases). The CDR3 loop spans 17 amino acids. Germline V gene lookup returns CDR1 MNHEY and CDR2 SMNVEV (reference sequence). V was pared by 5 bases and J by 0 bases, with 17 bases between. CDR3 in amino acids: CASSGRGGHNSNQPQHF. The CDR3 DNA reads TGTGCCAGCAGTGGGCGCGGGGGACATAATAGCAATCAGCCCCAGCATTTT.

The V call is TRBV4-1, the J call TRBJ2-7; D is unclear. CDR1 and CDR2 (germline): MGHRA, YSYEKL. The CDR3 spans 14 residues. Trimming pared 1 base from V and 2 bases from J, leaving 9 bases between. CDR3 amino acids: CASSQVGATYEQYF. Here the CDR3 DNA reads TGCGCCAGCAGCCAAGTGGGCGCGACCTACGAGCAGTACTTC.

V and J are TRBV20-1 and TRBJ1-1; the D gene is possibly TRBD1 (5 bases). This CDR3 contains 10 residues. The germline V gene has CDR1 DFQATT and CDR2 SNEGSKA (reference sequence). With 8 bases removed from V and 8 bases from J, the gap between germline ends came to 12 bases. As DNA, the CDR3 is TGCAGTCCGTTTAGGGACGAAGCTTTCTTT. Translation: CSPFRDEAFF.

This clone was seen a few times. Distinct nucleotide sequences in the sample also encode this CDR3. The chain uses TRBV5-1 and TRBJ2-5; perhaps TRBD1 as D (6 bases). Germline CDR1 SGHRS, CDR2 YFSETQ. The CDR3 totals 14 residues. V lost 4 bases and J lost 4, with 14 bases in between. CDR3 nucleotides: TGCGCCAGCAGCCCGGGCCAAGGGGGAGAGACCCAGTACTTC. Its protein product is CASSPGQGGETQYF.

This clone has only one observation. The chain has TRBV4-1 and TRBJ2-7; 7 positions agree with TRBD1. Germline V lookup: CDR1 MGHRA, CDR2 YSYEKL. CDR3 length: 15 residues. V gave up 3 bases and J gave up 3 bases; unmatched junction bases: 8. This CDR3 reads CASSHNRGSGYEQYF. DNA for the CDR3: TGCGCCAGCAGCCATAACAGGGGATCGGGCTACGAGCAGTACTTC.

V gene TRBV30 combines with J gene TRBJ1-6; unclear D gene. The V end was cut by 0 bases, the J end by 9 bases, with 9 bases between. This CDR3 is 13 amino acids long. CDR1 GTSNPN and CDR2 SVGIG come from the germline V gene (reference sequence). CDR3: CAWSVPGRSPLHF. The CDR3 nucleotides read TGTGCCTGGAGTGTACCGGGCCGTTCACCCCTCCACTTT.

J is TRBJ2-6 and V is TRBV7-2, with D hard to call. In germline, CDR1 is SGHTA, CDR2 FQGNSA. V dropped 4 bases and J dropped 5 bases, with 12 bases sitting between them. The CDR3 consists of 15 residues. For the CDR3, the DNA is TGTGCCAGCAGCTCAATTCAAGGGCGGGCCAACGTCCTGACTTTC. Translating it yields CASSSIQGRANVLTF.

The chain uses TRBV25-1 and TRBJ1-5; D may be TRBD1 (5 bases). Trimming stripped 3 bases from V and 2 bases from J, with 17 bases between. Germline CDR1 is MGHDK and CDR2 is SYGVNS. The CDR3 is 17 residues long. The CDR3 coding sequence is TGTGCCAGCAGTGACCCCAGGGATGCGTATCGCAATCAGCCCCAGCATTTT. Translating gives CASSDPRDAYRNQPQHF.

This clone was seen just once. The chain recombines TRBV5-6 with TRBJ2-5, with 13 bases aligning to TRBD2. Germline CDR1 is SGHDT and CDR2 is YYEEEE. V lost 4 bases and J lost 4; bases outside the gene matches: 7. There are 16 residues in the CDR3. CDR3 sequence reads: CASSPMTSGGPETQYF. The DNA of the CDR3 is TGTGCCAGCAGCCCAATGACTAGCGGGGGGCCAGAGACCCAGTACTTC. Using reference TRBV5-6 and TRBJ2-5 for the parts outside the CDR3, the full variable domain is DAGVTQSPTHLIKTRGQQVTLRCSPKSGHDTVSWYQQALGQGPQFIFQYYEEEERQRGNFPDRFSGHQFPNYSSELNVNALLLGDSALYLCASSPMTSGGPETQYFGPGTRLLVL.

Only a few counts were recorded for this clone. The chain links TRBV6-5 to TRBJ1-6; D ambiguous. Germline values: CDR1 MNHEY, CDR2 SVGAGI. Deletions cut 2 bases from V and 10 bases from J, with 6 bases between. The CDR3 runs 12 residues. Written as DNA, the CDR3 is TGTGCCAGCAGTTACAGAACGTCACCCCTCCACTTT. Protein: CASSYRTSPLHF.